This passage covers 18 T cell receptor beta chains from one sample sequenced in a study of control samples from healthy donors and cancer patients. The table came from immunoSEQ multiplex PCR; TCRdb's copy has only in-frame clones and leaves some out. The sample records about 250,000 clones, about 80% being singletons. Source material: PBMCs. The receptor set was obtained from a woman aged 60-70 years with lung cancer.

The rearrangement links TRBV2 to TRBJ1-6, with D possibly TRBD1 on 6 matching bases. Germline V lookup: CDR1 SNHLY, CDR2 FYNNEI. This CDR3 contains 13 residues. Trimming cost V 9 bases and J 6 bases, with 12 bases left between them. The CDR3 bases are TGTGCCAGGGAGGCAGGGGCTAATTCACCCCTCCACTTT. It yields the protein CAREAGANSPLHF.

The V gene is TRBV3-1 (or the pseudogene TRBV3-2), the J gene TRBJ2-1; D uncertain. There are 16 residues in the CDR3. Deletions cut 0 bases from V and 6 bases from J, with 15 bases between. Germline CDR1 reads LGHDT; CDR2 reads YNNKEL (reference sequence). DNA for the CDR3: TGTGCCAGCAGCCAAGAATTGCTAGTGAGTGGCAATGAGCAGTTCTTC. Its protein is CASSQELLVSGNEQFF.

This rearrangement joins TRBV6-1 to TRBJ1-1; D not resolved. This CDR3 has 16 residues. Looked up from germline, CDR1 is MNHNS and CDR2 is SASEGT. Trimming removed 1 base at V and 0 bases at J, with 12 bases between. The CDR3 loop reads CASSEDLAVMNTEAFF. CDR3 sequence (DNA): TGTGCCAGCAGTGAAGATCTAGCTGTGATGAACACTGAAGCTTTCTTT.

This clone was seen once. The gene calls are TRBV24-1 and TRBJ1-2, with 9 bases matching TRBD1. In germline, CDR1 is KGHDR, CDR2 SFDVKD. This CDR3 is built from 16 residues. V shed 4 bases and J 2 bases; nucleotides not matched to a gene: 7. CDR3 in amino acids: CATSEGAGQGNYGYTF. In DNA, the CDR3 is TGTGCCACCAGTGAAGGGGCCGGACAGGGGAACTATGGCTACACCTTC.

The gene calls are TRBV5-1 and TRBJ1-4; 7 bases map to TRBD1. The CDR3 is 14 residues long. The germline V gene has CDR1 SGHRS and CDR2 YFSETQ. J gave up 6 bases and V 0 bases, and 2 bases lay outside the gene matches. The CDR3 region has the DNA TGCGCCAGCAGCTTGGGACAGGGACATGAAAAACTGTTTTTT. It translates to CASSLGQGHEKLFF.

This chain links TRBV7-9 with TRBJ1-2, with D unclear. Trimming took 1 base from V and 3 from J, leaving 9 bases between them. The germline V gene encodes CDR1 SEHNR and CDR2 FQNEAQ (reference sequence). There are 14 residues in the CDR3. The CDR3 spells CASSLGAGDYGYTF. The CDR3 DNA sequence: TGTGCCAGCAGCTTAGGAGCAGGAGACTATGGCTACACCTTC.

The chain carries TRBV13 and TRBJ1-4; D unresolved. Germline CDR1 and CDR2: PRHDT and FYEKMQ (reference sequence). Trimming pared 4 bases from V and 10 bases from J, leaving 19 bases between. The CDR3 loop spans 15 amino acids. CDR3 in amino acids: CASSSDSSPGRKLFF. The CDR3 DNA reads as TGTGCCAGCAGCTCGGACTCCTCCCCCGGGCGAAAACTGTTTTTT.

The CDR3: CASSLDREDTQYF. CDR3 coding DNA: TGTGCCAGCAGCCTGGACAGGGAAGATACGCAGTATTTT. The chain joins TRBV7-3 to TRBJ2-3; the match to TRBD1 covers 8 bases. Germline CDR1 SGHTA, CDR2 FQGTGA. After removal of 5 bases from V and 5 bases from J, the junction contained 3 bases not matched to a gene. The CDR3 runs 13 residues.

This clone was seen only a few times. V gene TRBV2 combines with J gene TRBJ1-5; perhaps TRBD1 as D (5 bases). This CDR3 is built from 15 residues. V gave up 2 bases and J gave up 0 bases, with 8 bases separating them. Germline assignment: CDR1 SNHLY and CDR2 FYNNEI. The CDR3 loop reads CASSEMGRSNQPQHF. The CDR3 nucleotides read TGTGCCAGCAGTGAAATGGGGCGTAGCAATCAGCCCCAGCATTTT.

CDR3 residues: CASKEGDNYGYTF. CDR3 in DNA: TGTGCCAGCAAGGAAGGGGACAACTATGGCTACACCTTC. The chain is built from TRBV27 and TRBJ1-2; D possibly corresponds to TRBD1 (5 bases). CDR1 is MNHEY and CDR2 is SMNVEV in the germline V gene (reference sequence). V shed 7 bases and J shed 2 bases, with 11 bases lying between them. The CDR3 has 13 residues.

The chain carries TRBV18 and TRBJ2-1, with D possibly being TRBD1 or TRBD2 (5 bases each). Germline CDR1 reads KGHSH; CDR2 reads LQKENI. Between the trimmed V and J ends, which lost 2 bases and 4 bases, there was a span of 15 bases. CDR3 length: 16 residues. CDR3 bases: TGTGCCAGCTCACCAACTAGGGGAAGAGTATACAATGAGCAGTTCTTC. Protein: CASSPTRGRVYNEQFF.

This chain links TRBV7-2 with TRBJ2-7; TRBD1 matches 9 bases. After removal of 3 bases from V and 4 bases from J, the junction contained 16 bases not matched to a gene. This CDR3 spans 18 amino acids. CDR1 SGHTA and CDR2 FQGNSA come from the germline V gene. This CDR3 is CASSFRDRESPWFYEQYF. Written as DNA, the CDR3 is TGTGCCAGCAGCTTCCGGGACAGGGAAAGTCCCTGGTTTTACGAGCAGTACTTC.

The rearrangement links TRBV5-1 to TRBJ2-2; D may be TRBD1 (6 bases). The ends were cut back, 0 bases at V and 3 bases at J, with 9 bases in the middle. Per germline, CDR1 SGHRS and CDR2 YFSETQ. CDR3 length: 15 amino acids. CDR3 DNA sequence: TGCGCCAGCAGCTTGGACAGGGTGGACACCGGGGAGCTGTTTTTT. Amino acids: CASSLDRVDTGELFF.

Here the CDR3 reads CASSLRQNEKLFF. CDR3 coding DNA: TGTGCCAGCAGCTTACGACAAAATGAAAAACTGTTTTTT. This chain uses TRBV13 with TRBJ1-4; D gene unclear. The CDR3 spans 13 residues. V lost 2 bases to trimming and J lost 5 bases, with 6 bases between them. The V gene's germline CDR1 is PRHDT and CDR2 FYEKMQ (reference sequence).

This clone occurred once. CDR3 nucleotide sequence: TGTGCCAGCAGCGTAGACATCGATTCACCCCTCCACTTT. Encoded protein: CASSVDIDSPLHF. This chain joins TRBV9 and TRBJ1-6, with D unclear. V gave up 0 bases and J gave up 8 bases, with 6 bases separating them. Germline lookup yields CDR1 SGDLS and CDR2 YYNGEE. This CDR3 contains 13 residues.

The sample holds a few counts of this clone. V is TRBV29-1 and J is TRBJ2-1, with D possibly being TRBD2 (6 bases). Germline assignment: CDR1 SQVTM and CDR2 ANQGSEA. The CDR3 is made up of 15 amino acids. V gave up 4 bases and J gave up 3 bases, with 16 bases separating them. The chain's CDR3 is CSVVGGRGDYNEQFF. The CDR3 region has the DNA TGCAGCGTTGTGGGTGGGCGCGGGGACTACAATGAGCAGTTCTTC.

This clone was detected a few times. The chain joins TRBV3-1 (or the pseudogene TRBV3-2) to TRBJ2-7; 7 nucleotides agree with TRBD2. Germline CDR1 is LGHDT and CDR2 is YNNKEL (reference sequence). There are 16 residues in the CDR3. The V and J ends lost 0 bases and 0 bases, in that order; junction bases with no gene match: 5. CDR3 DNA sequence: TGTGCCAGCAGCCAAGATTTGCGGGGGATCTCCTACGAGCAGTACTTC. Translated: CASSQDLRGISYEQYF.

CDR3 in DNA: TGTGCCAGCAGCTTAGAGCCCGGAAACACCATATATTTT. It yields the protein CASSLEPGNTIYF. This chain connects TRBV7-8 to TRBJ1-3; no firm D call. The ends were cut back, 1 base at V and 4 bases at J, with 5 bases in the middle. The V gene's germline CDR1 is SGHVS and CDR2 FQNEAQ. CDR3 length: 13 amino acids.